What follows is one T cell receptor beta chain and its context. Its antigen is unknown. No per-base quality is available; no much larger clone lies one base away. The sample is drawn from a study of T cells after yellow fever vaccination (dated by TCRdb to between 2017 and 2020). In the study overall: Libraries from fractions with low cell numbers were prepared with the SMART-Seq v4 Ultra Low Input RNA kit. To follow T-cell clones before and after primary and booster YFV17D yellow fever vaccination, bulk TCR alpha and beta repertoires were sequenced over time. The cohort comprised two healthy male donors, one aged 18 to 30 and one aged 30 to 40 years. Blood samples were taken at several timepoints before and after primary and secondary immunization, and bulk PBMC replicates and cell subsets were isolated. Summary of the overall study and its limitations: The study included only a couple of donors, which limits how far the findings can be generalized. Computational filtering was needed because FACS-sorted repertoires could contain abundant contaminating clonotypes from the bulk population. After the booster, most clones that had expanded after primary vaccination were detected again (almost 97% of CD4 and more than 85% of CD8), suggesting broad maintenance of memory. A small fraction of clonotypes appeared in both the CD4 and CD8 compartments, likely as a result of convergent recombination. Compared with the primary T-cell response, the secondary T-cell response was weaker but faster, peaking on day 5 rather than day 15.

Interpreted using the paper, the treatment or condition label stands for: live attenuated yellow fever vaccine strain. Two biological replicates of bulk PBMCs were collected at each blood-draw timepoint. PBMCs were isolated from peripheral blood using a standard Ficoll-Paque protocol. RNA was extracted with TriZol from bulk PBMCs, CD4 and CD8 fractions, and dextramer-positive and dextramer-negative fractions. Synthesis of TCR cDNA relied on 5'RACE template switching, a step that introduced a universal primer site along with unique molecular identifiers. Priming of cDNA synthesis was performed from both the TCR alpha and TCR beta constant segments. Two PCR steps were used to amplify libraries, with sample barcodes and sequencing adapters being added in the second step. Libraries were sequenced on Illumina HiSeq 2500 (2x100 bp) or NovaSeq (2x150 bp). Per the authors' processing: Demultiplexing of reads and collapsing into UMI consensus sequences were performed with MIGEC, and V(D)J alignment was carried out with MiXCR. Using edgeR on replicate PBMC samples, clonotypes were called vaccine-responding if FDR was below 0.01 and the log2 fold change was above 5 up to day 15. Each bulk clonotype received a CD4 or CD8 identity based on whether the sequenced CD4 or CD8 repertoire contained that clonotype at higher abundance. TCRdb reanalyzed the raw reads on its own, using fastp at Q25 for trimming and MiXCR for clone calling, and kept in-frame beta chains. Each entry is one CDR3 protein sequence, shown with its most common DNA and genes. It is TCRdb's table, rather than the study itself, that gives the V and J calls and clone size. Present in this sample are about 400,000 distinct CDR3 sequences, roughly 10% of which were seen just once. Roughly 18% of the sample is taken by the ten largest.

Sequenced here: PBMCs, sampled on the day of the first yellow fever vaccination. This TCR derives from a man between 18 and 35 years old who received the YFV17D yellow fever vaccine.

The DNA sequence follows: TGTGCCAGCAGCCTTCAGGTGGGCACAGATACGCAGTATTTT. Translated, it reads CASSLQVGTDTQYF. The sequence joins TRBV7-2 to TRBJ2-3, with an unclear D gene assignment. CDR1 and CDR2 are read off the germline V gene as SGHTA and FQGNSA. The CDR3 holds 14 amino acids from the cysteine to the phenylalanine. Of all the DNA, just the CDR3 is kept, 42 bases in frame from base 1. Trimming at the junction amounts to 5 bases on V and 1 base on J, and the germline ends lie 10 bases apart.